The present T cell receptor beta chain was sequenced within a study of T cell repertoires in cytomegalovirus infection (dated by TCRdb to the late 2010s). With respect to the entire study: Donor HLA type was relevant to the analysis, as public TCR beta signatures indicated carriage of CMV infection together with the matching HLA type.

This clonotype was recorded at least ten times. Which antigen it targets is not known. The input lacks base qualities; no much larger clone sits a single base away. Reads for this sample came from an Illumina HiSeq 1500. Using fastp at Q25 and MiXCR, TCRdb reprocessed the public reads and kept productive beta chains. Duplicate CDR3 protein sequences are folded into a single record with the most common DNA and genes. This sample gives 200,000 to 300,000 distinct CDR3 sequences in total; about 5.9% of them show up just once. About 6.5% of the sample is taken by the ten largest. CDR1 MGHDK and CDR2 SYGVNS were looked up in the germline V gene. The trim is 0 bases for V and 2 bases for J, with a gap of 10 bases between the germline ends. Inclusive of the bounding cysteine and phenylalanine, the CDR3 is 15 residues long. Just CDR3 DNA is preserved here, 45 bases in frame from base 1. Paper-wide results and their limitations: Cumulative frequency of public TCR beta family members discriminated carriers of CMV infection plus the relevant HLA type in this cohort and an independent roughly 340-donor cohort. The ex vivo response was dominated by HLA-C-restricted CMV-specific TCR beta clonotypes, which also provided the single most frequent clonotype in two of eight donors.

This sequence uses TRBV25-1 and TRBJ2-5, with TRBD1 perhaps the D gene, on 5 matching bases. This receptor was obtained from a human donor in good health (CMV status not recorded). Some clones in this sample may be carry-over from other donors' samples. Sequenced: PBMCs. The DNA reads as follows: TGTGCCAGCAGTGAATATAAGGGGAAGCAAGAGACCCAGTACTTC. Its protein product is CASSEYKGKQETQYF.